What follows is one T cell receptor (beta chain) and its context. What it recognizes is unknown. The trim removed 9 bases at V and 5 bases at J, leaving 6 bases unmatched. The CDR3 covers 13 residues. The data derive from a study of identical twins. Study-level findings and limits: Insertions were reduced in abundant cord blood beta clonotypes but not in memory repertoires.

TCRdb re-analysed the 5' RACE reads in MiXCR, keeping a single row per CDR3 protein. The table includes about 470,000 distinct CDR3 sequences, 20% to 25% detected once. These data also formed part of another study, on T cells expressing NK-cell markers.

Sequencing was carried out using CD4+ T cells sorted from blood. The chain recombines TRBV12-3 or TRBV12-4 with TRBJ1-4; TRBD1 aligns across 7 bases. This clonotype was obtained from a woman aged 18 to 35 in good health. The CDR3 loop is CASRQGGNEKLFF. CDR3 in DNA: TGTGCCAGTAGACAGGGCGGCAATGAAAAACTGTTTTTT.